This T cell receptor beta chain was captured by sequencing in a study of cytomegalovirus exposure and HLA in healthy donors. Points from the study as a whole: The number of N-insertions in an Asian-associated ancestry cluster was reportedly below the 666-donor mean in a later analysis.

On this clone itself: Its antigen is unidentified. One junction end disagrees with the germline gene, perhaps due to a read error.

60 Vbeta and 13 Jbeta primers were used in PCR. Method: immunoSEQ multiplex PCR; TCRdb's copy keeps in-frame clones and lacks some. The sample includes roughly 20,000 clones, around 77% of them seen just once. Germline loops: CDR1 SEHNR, CDR2 FQNEAQ (reference sequence). CDR3 length equals 17 residues. The origin of this receptor is a man in his sixties in good health and CMV-seronegative. Sequencing used PBMCs. The rearrangement joins TRBV7-9 to TRBJ2-5, with 15 positions matching TRBD2. The CDR3 loop is CSSSLQGLAGGGETQYF. The CDR3 DNA reads as TGTTCCAGCAGCCTCCAGGGACTAGCGGGAGGTGGAGAGACCCAGTACTTC. Drawing the rest from reference TRBV7-9 and TRBJ2-5, the complete variable domain is DTGVSQNPRHKITKRGQNVTFRCDPISEHNRLYWYRQTLGQGPEFLTYFQNEAQLEKSRLLSDRFSAERPKGSFSTLEIQRTEQGDSAMYLCSSSLQGLAGGGETQYFGPGTRLLVL.